Sequencing of this TCR beta chain was carried out in a study of cytotoxic CD8 clonotypes in ibrutinib-treated CLL. Study results and limitations: At progression, clonality fell back toward baseline after rising at ibrutinib response. Clonality (at baseline) was higher than in age-matched healthy donors and tracked circulating CD8+ T-cell counts.

For this clone: The antigen is undetermined.

CDR1 MNHEY and CDR2 SMNVEV come from the germline V gene (reference sequence). This CDR3 has 14 amino acids. V was pared by 3 bases and J by 2 bases, with 3 bases of the junction left unmatched. The data were produced by immunoSEQ multiplex PCR, yet TCRdb's version contains in-frame clones alone and is incomplete. This table has around 310,000 clones, 80% appearing once. This material consisted of PBMCs, taken before ibrutinib treatment. The chain employs TRBV27 and TRBJ2-7, with 8 bases matching TRBD1. The sequence was collected from a human donor with chronic lymphocytic leukemia. This chain's CDR3 is CASSFGTGAYEQYF. The CDR3 coding sequence is TGTGCCAGCAGTTTCGGGACAGGAGCCTACGAGCAGTACTTC.